Presented here are 26 T cell receptor beta chains from one specimen sequenced in a study of cytomegalovirus exposure and HLA in healthy donors. In the PCR, 60 Vbeta and 13 Jbeta primers were used. Profiled with immunoSEQ multiplex PCR; TCRdb holds only in-frame clones, not every one. This table holds more than 75,000 clones, about nine tenths found once. Input material: PBMCs. Every receptor here comes from a man in his late teens or twenties in good health and CMV-seronegative.

CDR3 in DNA: TGTGCCAGCAGTGAAAGGTTCCCGACAAGAGGAAACACCATATATTTT. Its protein is CASSERFPTRGNTIYF. This rearrangement joins TRBV6-1 to TRBJ1-3; D not certain. V was pared by 2 bases and J by 4 bases, with 15 bases between. The V gene's germline CDR1 is MNHNS and CDR2 SASEGT. CDR3 length: 16 residues.

V is TRBV7-2 and J is TRBJ2-5; 9 bases are a match to TRBD1. The DNA end favors TRBJ2-7, so the J call may be wrong. CDR1 is SGHTA and CDR2 is FQGNSA in the germline V gene. The CDR3 runs to 16 residues. This CDR3 reads CASSATTGTGFYEQYF. In DNA form, the CDR3 reads TGTGCCAGCAGCGCGACCACCGGGACAGGGTTCTACGAGCAGTACTTC.

The rearrangement uses TRBV13 and TRBJ1-5; no firm D call. V was cut by 5 bases and J by 4 bases, with 6 bases left in between. The CDR3 consists of 12 residues. CDR1 is PRHDT, CDR2 FYEKMQ, per germline (reference sequence). The CDR3 nucleotides are TGTGCCAGCAGCATAAAAAATCAGCCCCAGCATTTT. Translation: CASSIKNQPQHF.

The rearrangement uses TRBV6-1 and TRBJ1-2, with 8 bases fitting TRBD1. CDR1 MNHNS and CDR2 SASEGT come from the germline V gene. The CDR3 totals 15 residues. V lost 2 bases and J lost 8; bases outside the gene matches: 10. CDR3 protein: CASSEIINRDRGYTF. DNA for the CDR3: TGTGCCAGCAGTGAAATCATAAACAGGGACAGGGGCTACACCTTC.

This rearrangement joins TRBV2 to TRBJ1-1; D might be TRBD1 (6 bases). The CDR3 is 19 residues long. Trimming removed 6 bases at V and 3 bases at J, with 29 bases between. From germline, CDR1 is SNHLY and CDR2 FYNNEI. The CDR3 is CASSASFDWGGAGDTEAFF. CDR3 DNA: TGTGCCAGCAGCGCTAGTTTTGACTGGGGGGGGGCTGGGGACACTGAAGCTTTCTTT.

V gene TRBV5-1 combines with J gene TRBJ1-3; D gene uncertain. This CDR3 is built from 16 residues. V shed 6 bases and J shed 0 bases, with 16 bases lying between them. Germline CDR1 and CDR2: SGHRS and YFSETQ. In nucleotides, the CDR3 is TGCGCCAGCAAACGGGAAGTATGGGACTCTGGAAACACCATATATTTT. Translation: CASKREVWDSGNTIYF.

This clone showed up just once. This chain links TRBV7-3 with TRBJ2-2; D unclear. The CDR3 is 14 amino acids. Trimming stripped 2 bases from V and 3 bases from J, with 7 bases between. Germline V lookup: CDR1 SGHTA, CDR2 FQGTGA. CDR3 nucleotide sequence: TGTGCCAGCAGCTTAGTTCCCGACACCGGGGAGCTGTTTTTT. This translates into CASSLVPDTGELFF.

The V gene is TRBV4-2, the J gene TRBJ2-3, with 12 nucleotides matching TRBD2. After removal of 4 bases from V and 4 bases from J, the junction contained 6 bases not matched to a gene. CDR1 is LGHNA, CDR2 YNFKEQ, per germline. This CDR3 region has 16 residues. The CDR3 reads CASSRRLAGVPDTQYF. The CDR3 nucleotides read TGTGCCAGCAGCCGTCGACTAGCGGGAGTTCCAGATACGCAGTATTTT.

The chain carries TRBV6-4 and TRBJ2-1; 12 bases are shared with TRBD2. In germline, CDR1 is MRHNA, CDR2 SNTAGT. This CDR3 is 17 amino acids long. V was pared by 2 bases and J by 4 bases, with 6 bases of the junction left unmatched. The DNA for the CDR3 is TGTGCCAGCAGTGACACCCTGACTAGCGGGGGATACAATGAGCAGTTCTTC. Protein: CASSDTLTSGGYNEQFF.

V usage is TRBV2 and J usage is TRBJ2-3, with D hard to call. The CDR3 loop spans 14 amino acids. The germline CDR1 and CDR2 sequences are SNHLY and FYNNEI. Trimming removed 2 bases from V and 0 bases from J, with 6 bases in between. The CDR3 nucleotides are TGTGCCAGCAGTGAATCCGGGAGCACAGATACGCAGTATTTT. As protein: CASSESGSTDTQYF.

This clone has just one count. The chain uses TRBV9 and TRBJ2-1; 13 nucleotides line up with TRBD2. CDR1 SGDLS and CDR2 YYNGEE come from the germline V gene. The ends lost 3 bases at V and 5 bases at J; junction bases unmatched: 5. CDR3 size: 16 residues. In DNA, the CDR3 is TGTGCCAGCAGCGCACAACTAGCGGGAGGGAACAATGAGCAGTTCTTC. Protein product: CASSAQLAGGNNEQFF.

The V and J genes are TRBV19 and TRBJ2-1; TRBD2 matches 11 bases. CDR3 length equals 16 residues. CDR1 is LNHDA and CDR2 is SQIVND in the germline V gene (reference sequence). After removal of 4 bases from V and 6 bases from J, the junction contained 8 bases not matched to a gene. CDR3 protein: CASSKTSGSRGNEQFF. CDR3 DNA sequence: TGTGCCAGTAGTAAAACTAGCGGGAGTCGGGGCAATGAGCAGTTCTTC.

The chain combines TRBV4-3 with TRBJ2-7, with D possibly matching TRBD1 (6 bases). With 3 bases removed from V and 2 bases from J, the gap between germline ends came to 14 bases. The germline V gene encodes CDR1 LGHNA and CDR2 YSLEER. The CDR3 sequence is 15 residues long. The CDR3 is CASSQDTGHPYEQYF. The DNA of the CDR3 is TGCGCCAGCAGCCAGGATACAGGGCATCCCTACGAGCAGTACTTC.

The chain has TRBV4-2 and TRBJ2-7, with TRBD2 identical over 8 bases. Trimming took 0 bases from V and 11 from J; bases not matched to a gene: 6. CDR3 length: 13 residues. Germline CDR1 LGHNA, CDR2 YNFKEQ. The CDR3, as DNA: TGTGCCAGCAGCCAAGATCTGCGGGAGGCGAAGTACTTC. Translated, it gives CASSQDLREAKYF.

This clone was detected only once. The chain has TRBV9 and TRBJ1-2, with a tentative D call TRBD1 (5 bases). The CDR3 sequence is 14 residues long. V gave up 0 bases and J gave up 7 bases, with 13 bases separating them. Germline V gene sequence: CDR1 SGDLS, CDR2 YYNGEE. CDR3 in amino acids: CASSVEGGAGGYTF. The CDR3 nucleotides are TGTGCCAGCAGCGTAGAGGGAGGGGCCGGTGGCTACACCTTC.

This chain connects TRBV19 to TRBJ2-2; no clear D. Trimming took off 5 bases at V and 5 bases at J, with 12 bases between the two ends. CDR3 length: 14 residues. Germline V gives CDR1 LNHDA, CDR2 SQIVND (reference sequence). The CDR3 DNA reads TGTGCCAGTAGTCTCCAAGCCGGGACCGGGGAGCTGTTTTTT. Its translation: CASSLQAGTGELFF.

The sample holds a few counts of this clone. The rearrangement joins TRBV7-8 to TRBJ2-7; a possible D gene is TRBD2 (6 bases). This CDR3 region has 11 residues. The V end lost 5 bases, the J end lost 9 bases, and 11 bases lay between the germline ends. The germline gives CDR1 SGHVS, CDR2 FQNEAQ. This chain's CDR3 is CASSPLGLQYF. DNA of the CDR3: TGTGCCAGCAGCCCCCTGGGACTGCAGTACTTC.

The count of this clone is one. The genes are TRBV11-2 and TRBJ1-2; possible D gene TRBD1, 6 bases. Germline assignment: CDR1 SGHAT and CDR2 FQNNGV. Trimming shortened V by 5 bases and J by 3 bases, and 28 bases separated the two germline ends. This CDR3 contains 19 residues. CDR3 region: CASSHFTLQGRRSDYGYTF. The CDR3 DNA reads as TGTGCCAGCAGCCACTTTACCCTGCAGGGGAGAAGAAGTGACTATGGCTACACCTTC.

The V call is TRBV4-1, the J call TRBJ1-5; TRBD1 agrees at 8 bases. Germline CDR1 MGHRA, CDR2 YSYEKL. The CDR3 has 17 amino acids. V shed 1 base, J shed 0 bases, and the junction held 5 bases outside the gene matches. Here the CDR3 DNA reads TGCGCCAGCAGCCAAGTTTGGACAGGGAATAGCAATCAGCCCCAGCATTTT. The encoded protein is CASSQVWTGNSNQPQHF.

The chain's CDR3 is CASSASVSSGNTIYF. CDR3 nucleotide sequence: TGTGCCAGCAGTGCCTCGGTGTCCTCTGGAAACACCATATATTTT. V and J are TRBV6-1 and TRBJ1-3; D is unclear. This CDR3 has 15 amino acids. Trimming took 4 bases from V and 0 from J, leaving 10 bases between them. Per the germline V gene, CDR1 is MNHNS and CDR2 is SASEGT.

The gene calls are TRBV27 and TRBJ2-2; 14 nucleotides line up with TRBD2. The CDR3 consists of 18 residues. CDR1 and CDR2 from the germline V gene are MNHEY and SMNVEV (reference sequence). V lost 5 bases and J lost 2; bases outside the gene matches: 7. The CDR3: CASSPRTSGRINTGELFF. The DNA for the CDR3 is TGTGCCAGCAGTCCCCGGACTAGCGGGAGGATAAACACCGGGGAGCTGTTTTTT.

About this clone: One end of the junction fails to match germline, which may point to a read error. V usage is TRBV7-9 and J usage is TRBJ1-3; TRBD1 matches at 7 bases. There are 16 residues in the CDR3. Germline V CDR1 and CDR2: SEHNR, FQNEAQ (reference sequence). DNA for the CDR3: TGTTCCAGCAGCTTTATTGGGACAGCGGATGGAAACACCATATATTTT. Translating gives CSSSFIGTADGNTIYF.

V usage is TRBV6-5 and J usage is TRBJ2-5; D perhaps matches TRBD2 (5 bases). V was shortened by 3 bases and J by 4 bases, with 9 bases between the two germline ends. The CDR3 runs 13 residues. From germline, CDR1 is MNHEY and CDR2 SVGAGI. CDR3 region: CASSYLRGETQYF. The CDR3 DNA reads as TGTGCCAGCAGTTATTTACGGGGAGAGACCCAGTACTTC.

This chain connects TRBV7-6 to TRBJ1-6; no firm D call. Trimming stripped 5 bases from V and 7 bases from J, with 12 bases between. CDR3 length equals 14 residues. Germline assignment: CDR1 SGHVS and CDR2 FNYEAQ. The CDR3 loop reads CASSPSLQNSPLHF. Written as DNA, the CDR3 is TGTGCCAGCAGCCCCAGTTTACAGAATTCACCCCTCCACTTT.

This rearrangement joins TRBV7-2 to TRBJ2-5; 9 nucleotides line up with TRBD1. CDR3 length equals 13 residues. Germline V gene lookup returns CDR1 SGHTA and CDR2 FQGNSA. The ends lost 5 bases at V and 7 bases at J; junction bases unmatched: 5. The CDR3 is CASSGRQGGTQYF. CDR3 DNA sequence: TGTGCCAGCAGCGGAAGACAGGGGGGGACCCAGTACTTC.

The CDR3 DNA is TGTGCCAGCAGACGGACAGGGGTGGGCCTTAACTATGGCTACACCTTC. As protein: CASRRTGVGLNYGYTF. The rearrangement links TRBV28 to TRBJ1-2; the match to TRBD1 covers 9 bases. J gave up 1 base and V 6 bases, and 9 bases lay outside the gene matches. Germline CDR1 is MDHEN and CDR2 is SYDVKM. This CDR3 has 16 residues.